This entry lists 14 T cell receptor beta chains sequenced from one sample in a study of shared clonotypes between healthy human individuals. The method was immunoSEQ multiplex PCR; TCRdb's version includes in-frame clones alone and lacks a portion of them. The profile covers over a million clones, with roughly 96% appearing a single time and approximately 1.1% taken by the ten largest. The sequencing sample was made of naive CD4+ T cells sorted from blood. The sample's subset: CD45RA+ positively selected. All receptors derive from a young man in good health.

The CDR3 DNA is TGCAGCGTTGTGGACACCACCAAAAACATTCAGTACTTC. Its translation is CSVVDTTKNIQYF. The chain recombines TRBV29-1 with TRBJ2-4; D perhaps matches TRBD1 (5 bases). Germline assignment: CDR1 SQVTM and CDR2 ANQGSEA. The V end lost 4 bases, the J end lost 2 bases, and 9 bases lay between the germline ends. The CDR3 has 13 residues.

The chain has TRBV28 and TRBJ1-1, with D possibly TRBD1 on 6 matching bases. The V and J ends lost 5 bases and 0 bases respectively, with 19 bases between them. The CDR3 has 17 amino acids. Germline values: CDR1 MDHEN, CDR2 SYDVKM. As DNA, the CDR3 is TGTGCCAGCAGTCGATTAGGGGGGGCAGGAATGAACACTGAAGCTTTCTTT. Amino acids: CASSRLGGAGMNTEAFF.

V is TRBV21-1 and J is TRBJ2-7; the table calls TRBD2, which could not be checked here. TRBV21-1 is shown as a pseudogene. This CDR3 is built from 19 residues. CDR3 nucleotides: TGTGCCAGCAGCAAGCTTTATAAGGCTAGCGGGAGAAATCTAGACGAGCAGTACTTC. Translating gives CASSKLYKASGRNLDEQYF.

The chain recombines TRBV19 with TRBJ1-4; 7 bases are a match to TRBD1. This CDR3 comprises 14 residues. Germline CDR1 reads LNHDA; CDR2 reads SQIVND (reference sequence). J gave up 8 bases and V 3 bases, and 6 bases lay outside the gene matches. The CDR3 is CASSMGQTGEKLFF. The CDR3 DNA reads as TGTGCCAGTAGTATGGGACAGACGGGCGAAAAACTGTTTTTT.

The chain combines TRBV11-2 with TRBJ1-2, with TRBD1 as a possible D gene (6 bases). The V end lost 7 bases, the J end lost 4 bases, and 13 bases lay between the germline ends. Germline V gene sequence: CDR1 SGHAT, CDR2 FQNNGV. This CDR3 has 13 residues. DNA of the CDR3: TGTGCCAGCACCAATAGAGGGGGCTATGGCTACACCTTC. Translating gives CASTNRGGYGYTF.

Written as DNA, the CDR3 is TGTGCCAGCAGTTACTCATCCGTGACTAAGAACAATGAGCAGTTCTTC. Amino acid sequence: CASSYSSVTKNNEQFF. The chain combines TRBV6-5 with TRBJ2-1; the D gene is possibly TRBD2 (5 bases). CDR1 is MNHEY, CDR2 SVGAGI, per germline. This CDR3 contains 16 residues. The V and J ends lost 0 bases and 5 bases respectively, with 14 bases between them.

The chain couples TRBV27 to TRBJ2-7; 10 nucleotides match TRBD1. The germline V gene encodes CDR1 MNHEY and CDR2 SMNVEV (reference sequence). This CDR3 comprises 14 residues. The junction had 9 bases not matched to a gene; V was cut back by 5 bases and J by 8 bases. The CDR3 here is CASSEGQGSLKQYF. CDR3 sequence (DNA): TGTGCCAGCAGTGAGGGACAGGGGTCTCTCAAGCAGTACTTC.

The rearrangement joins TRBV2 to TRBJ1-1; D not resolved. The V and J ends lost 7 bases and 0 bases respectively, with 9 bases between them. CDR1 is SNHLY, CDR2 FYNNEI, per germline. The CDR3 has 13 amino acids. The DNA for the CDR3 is TGTGCCAGCAACCGGGAGATGAACACTGAAGCTTTCTTT. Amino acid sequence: CASNREMNTEAFF.

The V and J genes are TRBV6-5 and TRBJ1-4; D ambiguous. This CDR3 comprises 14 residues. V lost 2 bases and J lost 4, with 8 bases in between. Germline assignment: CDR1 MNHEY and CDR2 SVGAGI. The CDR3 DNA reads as TGTGCCAGCAGTTACGGTCCAAATAATGAAAAACTGTTTTTT. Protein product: CASSYGPNNEKLFF.

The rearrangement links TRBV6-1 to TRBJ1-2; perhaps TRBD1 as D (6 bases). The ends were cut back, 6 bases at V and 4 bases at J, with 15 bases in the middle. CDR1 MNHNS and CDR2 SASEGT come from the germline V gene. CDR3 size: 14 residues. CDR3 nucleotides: TGTGCCAGCAGGAAAGGGGGTTCGGGCTATGGCTACACCTTC. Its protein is CASRKGGSGYGYTF.

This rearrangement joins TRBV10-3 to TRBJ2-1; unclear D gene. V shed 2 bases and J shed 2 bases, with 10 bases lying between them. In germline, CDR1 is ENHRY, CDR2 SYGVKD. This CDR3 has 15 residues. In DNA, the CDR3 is TGTGCCATCAGTGAGGTCGTTGTAACCTACAATGAGCAGTTCTTC. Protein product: CAISEVVVTYNEQFF.

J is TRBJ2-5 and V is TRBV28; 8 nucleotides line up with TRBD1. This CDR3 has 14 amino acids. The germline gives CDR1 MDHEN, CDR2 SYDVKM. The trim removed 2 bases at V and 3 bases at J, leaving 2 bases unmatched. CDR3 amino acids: CASSLQGAEETQYF. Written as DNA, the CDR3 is TGTGCCAGCAGTTTACAGGGGGCGGAAGAGACCCAGTACTTC.

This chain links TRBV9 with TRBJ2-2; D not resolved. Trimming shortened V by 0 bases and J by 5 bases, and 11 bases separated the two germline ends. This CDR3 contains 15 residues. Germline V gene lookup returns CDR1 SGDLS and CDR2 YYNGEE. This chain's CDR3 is CASSVDQIGTGELFF. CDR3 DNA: TGTGCCAGCAGCGTAGATCAAATCGGGACCGGGGAGCTGTTTTTT.

CDR3 bases: TGTGCCAGCAGTTTTGGGCAGGGGAAAAACATTCAGTACTTC. Protein: CASSFGQGKNIQYF. The gene calls are TRBV27 and TRBJ2-4, with D perhaps TRBD1 (6 bases). Trimming pared 3 bases from V and 4 bases from J, leaving 10 bases between. Germline V gene data show CDR1 as MNHEY and CDR2 as SMNVEV (reference sequence). This CDR3 contains 14 residues.